Listed below are T cell receptor beta chains from one sample, sequenced in a study of neoadjuvant nivolumab and ipilimumab in lung cancer. The data were produced by immunoSEQ multiplex PCR, yet TCRdb's version contains in-frame clones alone and is incomplete. The sample shows around 20,000 clones, 75% to 85% of them seen only once. This material consisted of tumor tissue, taken after neoadjuvant nivolumab, alone or with ipilimumab, at or shortly before surgery. The origin of the receptors is an adult with non-small cell lung cancer. Both conserved end residues are part of each CDR3. Each record gives: D gene, V gene, J gene, clone size, CDR3 protein, CDR3 DNA. D genes are given only for firm matches. Clone size is stated in some rows and not others, as once, few, many or a class when expanded.

.	TRBV11-2	TRBJ2-7	.	CASSQFFGSVEQYF	TGTGCCAGCAGCCAATTTTTCGGGAGCGTCGAGCAGTACTTC
TRBD1	TRBV6-5	TRBJ1-2	.	CASSSTQGKYGYTF	TGTGCCAGCAGTTCCACACAGGGGAAGTATGGCTACACCTTC
TRBD1	TRBV5-4	TRBJ2-4	.	CASSSWTGPGKNIQYF	TGTGCCAGCAGCTCCTGGACAGGGCCGGGCAAAAACATTCAGTACTTC
.	TRBV4-2	TRBJ2-5	.	CASSQETIGTQYF	TGTGCCAGCAGCCAAGAGACCATTGGGACCCAGTACTTC
TRBD1	TRBV10-2	TRBJ1-2	few	CASSEIGGQGKGINYGYTF	TGCGCCAGCAGTGAAATAGGGGGACAGGGAAAAGGGATTAACTATGGCTACACCTTC
.	TRBV5-5	TRBJ2-5	.	CASSRTGETQYF	TGTGCCAGCAGCCGCACGGGAGAGACCCAGTACTTC
.	TRBV11-1	TRBJ2-7	.	CASSLGQNSYEQYF	TGTGCCAGCAGCTTAGGGCAGAACTCCTACGAGCAGTACTTC
.	TRBV28	TRBJ2-7	.	CASSPPRGAEYF	TGTGCCAGCAGCCCCCCGCGCGGAGCTGAGTACTTC
TRBD1	TRBV9	TRBJ2-7	.	CASSVDQGAYEQYF	TGTGCCAGCAGCGTAGACCAGGGGGCCTACGAGCAGTACTTC
.	TRBV12-5	TRBJ1-1	few	CASGPGRYTEAFF	TGTGCTAGTGGTCCTGGACGGTACACTGAAGCTTTCTTT
TRBD2	TRBV29-1	TRBJ2-5	.	CSVEGAGGGETQYF	TGCAGCGTTGAGGGTGCGGGAGGCGGAGAGACCCAGTACTTC